This TCR beta chain was sequenced during a study of cytomegalovirus exposure and HLA in healthy donors. Notes on this clone: Its cognate antigen is unknown.

Findings and caveats of the study: Reportedly, diagnosis of cytomegalovirus status by the classifier showed high specificity and sensitivity. The sole available immune exposure information was CMV serostatus.

Primers included in the PCR were 60 Vbeta and 13 Jbeta primers. Sequenced by immunoSEQ multiplex PCR; TCRdb stores in-frame clones only, minus some. The profile shows about 140,000 clones, about 76% of them singletons. This sequence originates from a female donor in good health and CMV-seronegative. Input material: PBMCs.

CDR3 protein: CASSQVRQDRETQYF. The CDR3 nucleotides read TGCGCCAGCAGCCAGGTTAGACAGGATCGAGAGACCCAGTACTTC. The rearrangement joins TRBV4-3 to TRBJ2-5; D possibly corresponds to TRBD1 (6 bases). Trimming took off 3 bases at V and 4 bases at J, with 15 bases between the two ends. Per the germline V gene, CDR1 is LGHNA and CDR2 is YSLEER. The CDR3 sequence is 15 residues long.